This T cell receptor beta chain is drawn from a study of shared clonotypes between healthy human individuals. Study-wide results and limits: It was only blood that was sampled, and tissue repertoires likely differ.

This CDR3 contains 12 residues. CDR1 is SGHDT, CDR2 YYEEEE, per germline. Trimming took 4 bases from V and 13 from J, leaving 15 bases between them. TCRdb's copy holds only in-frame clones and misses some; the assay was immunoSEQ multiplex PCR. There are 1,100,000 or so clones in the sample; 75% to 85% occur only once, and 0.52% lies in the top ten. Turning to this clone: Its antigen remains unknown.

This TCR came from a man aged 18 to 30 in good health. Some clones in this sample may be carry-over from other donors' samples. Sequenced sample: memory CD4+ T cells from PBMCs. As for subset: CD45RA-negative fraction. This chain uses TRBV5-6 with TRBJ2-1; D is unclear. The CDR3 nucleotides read TGTGCCAGCAGCGCGCCCCAGACTGTACAGTTCTTC. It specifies CASSAPQTVQFF.